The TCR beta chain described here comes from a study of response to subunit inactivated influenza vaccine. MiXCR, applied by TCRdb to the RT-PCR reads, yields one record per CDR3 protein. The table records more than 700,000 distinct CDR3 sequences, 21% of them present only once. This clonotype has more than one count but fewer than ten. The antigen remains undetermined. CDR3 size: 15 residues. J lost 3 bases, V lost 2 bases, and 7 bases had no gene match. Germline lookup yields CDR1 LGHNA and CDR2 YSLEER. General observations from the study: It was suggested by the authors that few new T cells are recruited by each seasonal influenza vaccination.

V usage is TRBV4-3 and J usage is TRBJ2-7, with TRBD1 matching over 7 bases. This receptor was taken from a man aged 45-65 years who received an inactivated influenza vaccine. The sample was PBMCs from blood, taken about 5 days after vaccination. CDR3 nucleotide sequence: TGCGCCAGCAGCCAACTACTGGGGGACAGCTACGAGCAGTACTTC. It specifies CASSQLLGDSYEQYF.